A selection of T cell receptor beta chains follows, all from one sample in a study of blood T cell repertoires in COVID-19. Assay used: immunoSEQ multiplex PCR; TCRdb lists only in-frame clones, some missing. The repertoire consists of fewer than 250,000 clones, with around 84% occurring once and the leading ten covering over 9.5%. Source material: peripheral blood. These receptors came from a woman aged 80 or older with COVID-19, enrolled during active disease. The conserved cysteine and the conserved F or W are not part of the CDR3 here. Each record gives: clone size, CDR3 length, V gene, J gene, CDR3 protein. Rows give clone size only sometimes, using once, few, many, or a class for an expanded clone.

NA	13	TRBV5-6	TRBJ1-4	ASSSVGPVGRKLF
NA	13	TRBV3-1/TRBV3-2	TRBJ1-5	ASSQSGQVGQPQH
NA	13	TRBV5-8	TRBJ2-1	ASSLGGTVYNEQF
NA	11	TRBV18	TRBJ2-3	ASSPPAQDTQY
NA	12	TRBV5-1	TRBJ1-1	ASSSEQMNTEAF
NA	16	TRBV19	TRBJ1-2	ASSIDGARGLMIHGYT
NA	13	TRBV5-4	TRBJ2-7	ASGTTRRGLYEQY
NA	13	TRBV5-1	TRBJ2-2	ASSSGTSGAGELF
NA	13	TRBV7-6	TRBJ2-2	ASSGRTGSGGELF
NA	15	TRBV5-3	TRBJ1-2	ARSLWQGEGANYGYT
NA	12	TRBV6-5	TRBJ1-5	ASSIIGVDQPQH
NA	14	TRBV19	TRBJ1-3	ASSFATGTSGNTIY
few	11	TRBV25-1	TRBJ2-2	ASSGSATGELF
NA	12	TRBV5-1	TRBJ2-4	ASSLEAGKNIQY
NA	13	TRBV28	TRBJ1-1	ASSHSGQASTEAF
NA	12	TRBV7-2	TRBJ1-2	ASSLDPGNYGYT
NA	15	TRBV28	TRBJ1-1	ASTLGRQRGVPPEAF
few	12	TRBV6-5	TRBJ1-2	ASSYSRQSYGYT
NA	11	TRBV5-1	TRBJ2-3	ASSLRGTDTQY
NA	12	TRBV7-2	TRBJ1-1	ASSLSGLEGQAF
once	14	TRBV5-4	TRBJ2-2	ASSFEVVANTGELF
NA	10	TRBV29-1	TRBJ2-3	SVGTGGDTQY
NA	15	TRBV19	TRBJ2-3	ASSISHGASGGDTQY
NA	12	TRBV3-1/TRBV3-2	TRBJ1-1	ASSQVSGNTEAF
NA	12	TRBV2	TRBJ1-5	ASRELLSNQPQH
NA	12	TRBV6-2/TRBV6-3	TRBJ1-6	ASSFGRENSPLH
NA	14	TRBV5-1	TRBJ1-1	ASSSWTGSGNTEAF
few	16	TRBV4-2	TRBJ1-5	ASSQDIGTALLNQPQH
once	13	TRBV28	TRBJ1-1	ASSGRVAGNTEAF
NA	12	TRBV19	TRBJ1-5	ASSGTGGGQPQH
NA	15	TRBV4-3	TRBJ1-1	ASSQVRGGLMNTEAF
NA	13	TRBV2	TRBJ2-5	ASSEELAGVGTQY
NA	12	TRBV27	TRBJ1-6	ASREVGANSPLH
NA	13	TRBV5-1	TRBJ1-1	ASTPSGQGASEAF
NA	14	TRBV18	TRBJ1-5	ASSLGQGPSNQPQH
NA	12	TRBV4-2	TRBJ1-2	ASSQGSDFYGYT
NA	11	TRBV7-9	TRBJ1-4	ASRGRLQGKLF
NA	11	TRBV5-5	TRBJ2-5	ASSLTGEETQY
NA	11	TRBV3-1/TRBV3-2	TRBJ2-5	ASSRDFQETQY
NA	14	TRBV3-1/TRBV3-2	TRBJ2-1	ASSQDLWSSYNEQF
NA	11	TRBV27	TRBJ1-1	ASSRTGNTEAF
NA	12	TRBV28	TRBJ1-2	ASSSGQGPYGYT
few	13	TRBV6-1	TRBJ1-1	ASSEEEVRATEAF
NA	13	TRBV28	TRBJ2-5	ASSTPRDYQETQY
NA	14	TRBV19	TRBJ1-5	ASSKRTGGASEPQH
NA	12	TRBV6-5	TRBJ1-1	ASGTGRMNTEAF